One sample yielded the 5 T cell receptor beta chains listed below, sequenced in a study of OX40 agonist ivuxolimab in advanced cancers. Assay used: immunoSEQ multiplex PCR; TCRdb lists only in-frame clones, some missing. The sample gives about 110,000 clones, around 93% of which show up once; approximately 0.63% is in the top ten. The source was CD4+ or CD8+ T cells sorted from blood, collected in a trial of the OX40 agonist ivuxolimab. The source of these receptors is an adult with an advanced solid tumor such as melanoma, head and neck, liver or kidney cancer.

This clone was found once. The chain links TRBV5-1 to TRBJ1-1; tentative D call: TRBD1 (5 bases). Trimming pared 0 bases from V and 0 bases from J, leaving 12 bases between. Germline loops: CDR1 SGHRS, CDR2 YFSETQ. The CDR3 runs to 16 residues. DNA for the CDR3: TGCGCCAGCAGCTTGGCCAGTGGGGCCATGAACACTGAAGCTTTCTTT. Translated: CASSLASGAMNTEAFF.

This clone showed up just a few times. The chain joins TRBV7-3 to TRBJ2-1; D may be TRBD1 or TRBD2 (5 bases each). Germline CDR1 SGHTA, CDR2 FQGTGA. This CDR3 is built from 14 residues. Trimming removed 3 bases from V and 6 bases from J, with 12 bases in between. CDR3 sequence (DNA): TGTGCCAGCAGCTTGTCCCCAGGGAGCAATGAGCAGTTCTTC. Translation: CASSLSPGSNEQFF. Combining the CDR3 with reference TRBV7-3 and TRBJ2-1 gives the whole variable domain GAGVSQTPSNKVTEKGKYVELRCDPISGHTALYWYRQSLGQGPEFLIYFQGTGAADDSGLPNDRFFAVRPEGSVSTLKIQRTERGDSAVYLCASSLSPGSNEQFFGPGTRLTVL.

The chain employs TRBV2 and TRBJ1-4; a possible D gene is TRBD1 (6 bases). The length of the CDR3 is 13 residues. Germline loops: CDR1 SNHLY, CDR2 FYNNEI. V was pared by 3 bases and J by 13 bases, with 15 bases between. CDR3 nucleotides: TGTGCCAGCAGTGATATTCCAAGGGGGATACTGTTTTTT. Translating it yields CASSDIPRGILFF. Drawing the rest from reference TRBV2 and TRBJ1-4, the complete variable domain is EPEVTQTPSHQVTQMGQEVILRCVPISNHLYFYWYRQILGQKVEFLVSFYNNEISEKSEIFDDQFSVERPDGSNFTLKIRSTKLEDSAMYFCASSDIPRGILFFGSGTQLSVL.

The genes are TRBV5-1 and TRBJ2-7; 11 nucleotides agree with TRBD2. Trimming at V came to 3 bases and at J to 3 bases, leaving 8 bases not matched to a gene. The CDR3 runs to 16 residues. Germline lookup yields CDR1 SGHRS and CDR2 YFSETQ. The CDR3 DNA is TGCGCCAGCAGCTCCTCACTAGCGGGGGATATCTACGAGCAGTACTTC. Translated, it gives CASSSSLAGDIYEQYF. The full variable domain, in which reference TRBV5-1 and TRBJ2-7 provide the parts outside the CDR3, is KAGVTQTPRYLIKTRGQQVTLSCSPISGHRSVSWYQQTPGQGLQFLFEYFSETQRNKGNFPGRFSGRQFSNSRSEMNVSTLELGDSALYLCASSSSLAGDIYEQYFGPGTRLTVT.

CDR3 residues: CASTPIRGEQYF. In nucleotides, the CDR3 is TGTGCCAGCACCCCCATTCGGGGCGAGCAGTACTTC. The rearrangement uses TRBV28 and TRBJ2-7, with D tentatively TRBD2 (5 bases). The CDR3 runs to 12 residues. Looked up from germline, CDR1 is MDHEN and CDR2 is SYDVKM. V was cut by 7 bases and J by 6 bases, with 13 bases left in between.